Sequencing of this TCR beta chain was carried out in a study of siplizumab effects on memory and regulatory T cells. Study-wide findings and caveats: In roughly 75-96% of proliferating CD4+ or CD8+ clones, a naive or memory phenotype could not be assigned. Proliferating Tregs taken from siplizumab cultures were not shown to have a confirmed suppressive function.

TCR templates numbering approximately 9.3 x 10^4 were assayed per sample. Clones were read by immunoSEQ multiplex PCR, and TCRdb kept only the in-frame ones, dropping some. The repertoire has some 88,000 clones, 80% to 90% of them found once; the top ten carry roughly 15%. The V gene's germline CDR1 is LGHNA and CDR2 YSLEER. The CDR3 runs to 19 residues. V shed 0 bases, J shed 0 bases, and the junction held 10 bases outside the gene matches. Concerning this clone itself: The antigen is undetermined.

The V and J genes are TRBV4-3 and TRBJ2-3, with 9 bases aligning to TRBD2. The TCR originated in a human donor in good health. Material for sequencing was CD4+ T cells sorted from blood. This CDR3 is CASSQEIGGRAFSTDTQYF. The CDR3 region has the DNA TGCGCCAGCAGCCAAGAGATTGGCGGGAGGGCCTTTAGCACAGATACGCAGTATTTT.